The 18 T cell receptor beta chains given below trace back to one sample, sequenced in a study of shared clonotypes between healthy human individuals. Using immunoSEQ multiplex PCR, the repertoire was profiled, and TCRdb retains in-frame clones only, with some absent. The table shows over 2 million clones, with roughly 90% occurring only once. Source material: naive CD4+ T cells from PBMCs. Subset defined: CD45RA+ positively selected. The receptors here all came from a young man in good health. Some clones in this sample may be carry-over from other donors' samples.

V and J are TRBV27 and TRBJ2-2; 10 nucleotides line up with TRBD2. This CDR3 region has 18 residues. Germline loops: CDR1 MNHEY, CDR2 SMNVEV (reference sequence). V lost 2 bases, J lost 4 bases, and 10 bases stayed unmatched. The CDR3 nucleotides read TGTGCCAGCAGTTTAGGAAGCGGGAGGGGCGTTGTCACCGGGGAGCTGTTTTTT. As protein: CASSLGSGRGVVTGELFF.

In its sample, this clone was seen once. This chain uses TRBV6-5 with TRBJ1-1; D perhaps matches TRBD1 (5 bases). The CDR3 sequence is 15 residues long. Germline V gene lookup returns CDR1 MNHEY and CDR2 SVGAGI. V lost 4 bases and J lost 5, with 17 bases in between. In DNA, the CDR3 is TGTGCCAGCAGTTCAAAGGGGATCGGGAATACTGAAGCTTTCTTT. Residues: CASSSKGIGNTEAFF.

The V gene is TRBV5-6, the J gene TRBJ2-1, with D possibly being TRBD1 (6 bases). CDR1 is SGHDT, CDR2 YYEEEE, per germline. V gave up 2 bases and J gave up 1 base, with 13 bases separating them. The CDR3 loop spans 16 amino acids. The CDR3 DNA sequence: TGTGCCAGCAGCTTATGGGGGCCTAATTCCTACAATGAGCAGTTCTTC. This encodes CASSLWGPNSYNEQFF.

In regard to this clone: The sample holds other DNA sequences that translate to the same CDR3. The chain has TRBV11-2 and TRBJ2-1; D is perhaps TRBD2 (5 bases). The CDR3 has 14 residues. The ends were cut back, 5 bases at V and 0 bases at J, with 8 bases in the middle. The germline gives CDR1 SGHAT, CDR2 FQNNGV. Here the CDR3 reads CASSLGSSYNEQFF. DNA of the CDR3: TGTGCCAGCAGCCTGGGGAGCTCCTACAATGAGCAGTTCTTC. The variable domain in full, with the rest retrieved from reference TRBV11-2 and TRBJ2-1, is EAGVAQSPRYKIIEKRQSVAFWCNPISGHATLYWYQQILGQGPKLLIQFQNNGVVDDSQLPKDRFSAERLKGVDSTLKIQPAKLEDSAVYLCASSLGSSYNEQFFGPGTRLTVL.

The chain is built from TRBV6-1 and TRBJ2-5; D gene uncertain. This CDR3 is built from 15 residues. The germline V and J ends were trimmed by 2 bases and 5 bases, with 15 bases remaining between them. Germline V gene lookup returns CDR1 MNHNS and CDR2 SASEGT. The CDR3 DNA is TGTGCCAGCAGTGAAAAGTGGGGATTCCTGGAGACCCAGTACTTC. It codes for CASSEKWGFLETQYF.

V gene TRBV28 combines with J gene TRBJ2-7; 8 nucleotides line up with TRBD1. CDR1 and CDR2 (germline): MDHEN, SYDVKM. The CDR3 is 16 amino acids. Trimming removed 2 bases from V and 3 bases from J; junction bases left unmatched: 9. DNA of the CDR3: TGTGCCAGCAGTTTAACCGGGCAGGGGGCCCGCTACGAGCAGTACTTC. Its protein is CASSLTGQGARYEQYF.

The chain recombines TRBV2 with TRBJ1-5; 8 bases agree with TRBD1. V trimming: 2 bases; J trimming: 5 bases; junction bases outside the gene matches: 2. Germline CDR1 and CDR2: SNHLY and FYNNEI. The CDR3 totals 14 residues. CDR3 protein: CASSELQGDQPQHF. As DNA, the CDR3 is TGTGCCAGCAGTGAATTACAGGGGGATCAGCCCCAGCATTTT.

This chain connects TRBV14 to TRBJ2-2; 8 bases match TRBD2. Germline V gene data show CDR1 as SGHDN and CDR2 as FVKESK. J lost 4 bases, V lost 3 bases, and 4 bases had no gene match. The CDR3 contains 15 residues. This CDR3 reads CASSQLRGVTGELFF. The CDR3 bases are TGTGCCAGCAGCCAGTTGCGGGGGGTCACCGGGGAGCTGTTTTTT. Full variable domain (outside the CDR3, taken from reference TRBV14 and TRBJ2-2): EAGVTQFPSHSVIEKGQTVTLRCDPISGHDNLYWYRRVMGKEIKFLLHFVKESKQDESGMPNNRFLAERTGGTYSTLKVQPAELEDSGVYFCASSQLRGVTGELFFGEGSRLTVL.

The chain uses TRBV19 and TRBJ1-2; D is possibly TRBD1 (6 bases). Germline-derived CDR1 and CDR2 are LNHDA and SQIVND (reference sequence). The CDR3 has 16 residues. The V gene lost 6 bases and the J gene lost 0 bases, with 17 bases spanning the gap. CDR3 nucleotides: TGTGCCAGTAGCGACAGGAACCGCAATTCTAACTATGGCTACACCTTC. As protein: CASSDRNRNSNYGYTF.

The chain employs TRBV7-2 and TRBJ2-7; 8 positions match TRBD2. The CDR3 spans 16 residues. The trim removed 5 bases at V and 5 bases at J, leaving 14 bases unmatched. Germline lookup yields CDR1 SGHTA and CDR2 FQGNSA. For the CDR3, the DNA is TGTGCCAGCAGCCCCCGGACAGCGGGAGTAGGAAACGAGCAGTACTTC. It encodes CASSPRTAGVGNEQYF. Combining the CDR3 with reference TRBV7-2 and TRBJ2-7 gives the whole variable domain GAGVSQSPSNKVTEKGKDVELRCDPISGHTALYWYRQSLGQGLEFLIYFQGNSAPDKSGLPSDRFSAERTGGSVSTLTIQRTQQEDSAVYLCASSPRTAGVGNEQYFGPGTRLTVT.

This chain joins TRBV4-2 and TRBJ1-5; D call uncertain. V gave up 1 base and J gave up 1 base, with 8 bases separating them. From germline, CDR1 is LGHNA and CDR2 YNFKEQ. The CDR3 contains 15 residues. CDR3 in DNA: TGTGCCAGCAGCCAAGGGACTCGGAGCAATCAGCCCCAGCATTTT. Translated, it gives CASSQGTRSNQPQHF.

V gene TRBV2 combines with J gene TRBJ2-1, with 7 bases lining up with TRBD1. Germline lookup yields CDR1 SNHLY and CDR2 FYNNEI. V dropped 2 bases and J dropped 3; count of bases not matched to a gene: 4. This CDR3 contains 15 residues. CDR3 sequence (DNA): TGTGCCAGCAGTGAATTGGGACAGCTCTACAATGAGCAGTTCTTC. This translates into CASSELGQLYNEQFF.

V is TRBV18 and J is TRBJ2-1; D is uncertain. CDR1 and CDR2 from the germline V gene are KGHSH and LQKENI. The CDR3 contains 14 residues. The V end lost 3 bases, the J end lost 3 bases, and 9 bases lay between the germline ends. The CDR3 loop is CASSPHLNYNEQFF. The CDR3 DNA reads TGTGCCAGCTCACCGCACCTTAACTACAATGAGCAGTTCTTC.

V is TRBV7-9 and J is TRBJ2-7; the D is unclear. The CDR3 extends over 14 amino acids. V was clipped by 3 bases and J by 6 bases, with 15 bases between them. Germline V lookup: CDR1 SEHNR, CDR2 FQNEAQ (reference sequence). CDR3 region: CASSFYTTLGEQYF. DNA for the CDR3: TGTGCCAGCAGCTTTTACACCACCTTGGGCGAGCAGTACTTC.

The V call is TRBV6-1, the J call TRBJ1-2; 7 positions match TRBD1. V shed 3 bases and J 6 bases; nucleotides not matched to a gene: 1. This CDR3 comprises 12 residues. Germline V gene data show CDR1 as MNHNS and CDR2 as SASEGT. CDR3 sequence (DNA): TGTGCCAGCAGTGACAGGGGGGATGGCTACACCTTC. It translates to CASSDRGDGYTF.

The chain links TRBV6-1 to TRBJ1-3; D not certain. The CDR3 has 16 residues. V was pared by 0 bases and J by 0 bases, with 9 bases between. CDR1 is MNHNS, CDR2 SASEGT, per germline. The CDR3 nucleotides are TGTGCCAGCAGTGAAGCGTGGTGGTACTCTGGAAACACCATATATTTT. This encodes CASSEAWWYSGNTIYF.

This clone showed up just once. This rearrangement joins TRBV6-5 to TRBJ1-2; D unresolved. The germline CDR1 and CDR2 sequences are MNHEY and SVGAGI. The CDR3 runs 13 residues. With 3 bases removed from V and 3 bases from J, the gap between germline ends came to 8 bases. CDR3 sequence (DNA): TGTGCCAGCAGTTATCAGGCGGACTATGGCTACACCTTC. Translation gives CASSYQADYGYTF.

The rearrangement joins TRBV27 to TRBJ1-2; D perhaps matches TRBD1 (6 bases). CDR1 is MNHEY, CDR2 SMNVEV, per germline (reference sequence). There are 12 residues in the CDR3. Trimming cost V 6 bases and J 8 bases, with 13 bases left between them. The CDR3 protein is CASSTGGHGYTF. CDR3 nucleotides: TGTGCCAGCAGCACGGGGGGGCACGGCTACACCTTC.